This T cell receptor (beta chain) was retrieved from a study of blood T cell repertoires in COVID-19. The overall study: Some COVID-19 samples were acute and others convalescent; all came from the United States, Italy and Spain. PBMCs, B-cell-depleted T cells, or T cells provided the cDNA or gDNA that made up the material.

This clone has just a few counts. The trim removed 9 bases at V and 0 bases at J, leaving 6 bases unmatched. CDR1 and CDR2 (germline): LNHDA, SQIVND (reference sequence). The CDR3 is 15 residues long. This table comes from immunoSEQ multiplex PCR, and its TCRdb copy is limited to in-frame clones, with some not included. The sample gives roughly 250,000 clones, 70% to 90% of which show up once; 2.3% is in the top ten. The sample comprised peripheral blood. The sequence derives from a woman aged 45-65 years with acute or convalescent COVID-19. The chain couples TRBV19 to TRBJ2-1, with TRBD2 identical over 9 bases. The CDR3 reads CASTSGLSSYNEQFF. The CDR3 DNA reads TGTGCCAGCACTAGCGGGCTAAGCTCCTACAATGAGCAGTTCTTC.